The 21 T cell receptor beta chains below all came from one sample that was sequenced in a study of cytomegalovirus exposure and HLA in healthy donors. Primers included in the PCR were 60 Vbeta and 13 Jbeta primers. Data came from immunoSEQ multiplex PCR; TCRdb stores just in-frame clones and leaves some out. The sample gives approximately 150,000 clones, roughly 82% of which show up once; around a tenth is in the top ten. Sequencing was carried out using PBMCs. The receptor source for this set is a man between 45 and 60 years old in good health and CMV-seropositive.

This chain's CDR3 is CASSPGGHSYEQYF. For the CDR3, the DNA is TGTGCCAGCAGCCCTGGGGGACACTCCTACGAGCAGTACTTC. The chain carries TRBV9 and TRBJ2-7; D is possibly TRBD1 (6 bases). Per the germline V gene, CDR1 is SGDLS and CDR2 is YYNGEE. The CDR3 totals 14 residues. V gave up 4 bases and J gave up 0 bases, with 11 bases separating them. Supplemented by reference TRBV9 and TRBJ2-7, the full variable domain reads DSGVTQTPKHLITATGQRVTLRCSPRSGDLSVYWYQQSLDQGLQFLIQYYNGEERAKGNILERFSAQQFPDLHSELNLSSLELGDSALYFCASSPGGHSYEQYFGPGTRLTVT.

The chain links TRBV6-1 to TRBJ2-6, with TRBD1 identical over 8 bases. Germline V gene sequence: CDR1 MNHNS, CDR2 SASEGT. The J segment lost 3 bases and the V segment lost 3 bases, leaving 4 bases of the junction unmatched. The CDR3 extends over 16 amino acids. The CDR3 protein is CASSDGRGLGANVLTF. CDR3 bases: TGTGCCAGCAGTGACGGCAGGGGGCTTGGGGCCAACGTCCTGACTTTC.

This clone came up a few times. The chain couples TRBV25-1 to TRBJ1-4; no reliable D call. Trimming pared 5 bases from V and 0 bases from J, leaving 10 bases between. Germline loops: CDR1 MGHDK, CDR2 SYGVNS. The CDR3 is 15 residues long. As DNA, the CDR3 is TGTGCCAGCAGTAGTGGGCTCGCAACTAATGAAAAACTGTTTTTT. Translated, it gives CASSSGLATNEKLFF.

The rearrangement uses TRBV19 and TRBJ1-6; 9 bases align to TRBD1. V dropped 5 bases and J dropped 6; count of bases not matched to a gene: 8. The CDR3 extends over 16 amino acids. Per the germline V gene, CDR1 is LNHDA and CDR2 is SQIVND (reference sequence). CDR3: CASSPRPGQGNSPLHF. The DNA for the CDR3 is TGTGCCAGTAGTCCTCGACCGGGACAGGGTAATTCACCCCTCCACTTT.

The rearrangement links TRBV28 to TRBJ2-3; TRBD2 aligns across 13 bases. This CDR3 has 15 amino acids. V lost 6 bases, J lost 1 base, and 1 base stayed unmatched. Germline loops: CDR1 MDHEN, CDR2 SYDVKM. The CDR3 loop reads CASRGTSGGTDTQYF. The CDR3 DNA reads TGTGCCAGCAGGGGGACTAGCGGGGGCACAGATACGCAGTATTTT.

This rearrangement joins TRBV5-1 to TRBJ1-2; no firm D call. CDR3 size: 11 residues. Germline CDR1 is SGHRS and CDR2 is YFSETQ. V shed 7 bases and J shed 10 bases, with 14 bases lying between them. The DNA for the CDR3 is TGCGCCAGCCACGCCGGGGATGTCTACACCTTC. This gives the protein CASHAGDVYTF.

The chain carries TRBV5-1 and TRBJ2-1; 11 nucleotides line up with TRBD2. CDR3 length: 17 amino acids. Germline assignment: CDR1 SGHRS and CDR2 YFSETQ. With V trimmed by 3 bases and J by 0 bases, 5 bases remained unmatched. The CDR3 spells CASSSYSGRASYNEQFF. CDR3 nucleotides: TGCGCCAGCAGCTCCTATAGCGGGAGGGCCTCCTACAATGAGCAGTTCTTC.

This clone has a handful of counts. The V call is TRBV28, the J call TRBJ2-6; 7 nucleotides agree with TRBD1. This CDR3 contains 17 residues. V shed 6 bases, J shed 4 bases, and the junction held 12 bases outside the gene matches. Germline CDR1 is MDHEN and CDR2 is SYDVKM. In nucleotides, the CDR3 is TGTGCCAGCAGAGTTAGACAGGGATCGCTCGGGGCCAACGTCCTGACTTTC. Its translation is CASRVRQGSLGANVLTF.

This clone showed up just a few times. This chain joins TRBV19 and TRBJ2-2, with 9 nucleotides matching TRBD1. The germline V gene has CDR1 LNHDA and CDR2 SQIVND (reference sequence). V was clipped by 3 bases and J by 3 bases; unmatched bases: 5. CDR3 size: 16 residues. The CDR3 here is CASSIRDRVDTGELFF. DNA of the CDR3: TGTGCCAGTAGTATTCGGGACAGGGTTGACACCGGGGAGCTGTTTTTT.

The genes are TRBV7-2 and TRBJ2-1; TRBD2 agrees at 8 bases. CDR3 length: 15 amino acids. Germline V gene sequence: CDR1 SGHTA, CDR2 FQGNSA. V shed 3 bases and J 3 bases; nucleotides not matched to a gene: 4. The CDR3 bases are TGTGCCAGCAGCTTGGATAGCGGGAACTACAATGAGCAGTTCTTC. Translating it yields CASSLDSGNYNEQFF. Combining the CDR3 with reference TRBV7-2 and TRBJ2-1 gives the whole variable domain GAGVSQSPSNKVTEKGKDVELRCDPISGHTALYWYRQSLGQGLEFLIYFQGNSAPDKSGLPSDRFSAERTGGSVSTLTIQRTQQEDSAVYLCASSLDSGNYNEQFFGPGTRLTVL.

The rearrangement links TRBV28 to TRBJ1-1; D is perhaps TRBD1 (6 bases). CDR3 length equals 15 residues. Germline CDR1 is MDHEN and CDR2 is SYDVKM. Trimming took 3 bases from V and 1 from J, leaving 12 bases between them. For the CDR3, the DNA is TGTGCCAGCAGTTTGTGGTACAGGGAGAACACTGAAGCTTTCTTT. This codes for CASSLWYRENTEAFF. Full variable domain (remainder filled in from reference TRBV28 and TRBJ1-1): DVKVTQSSRYLVKRTGEKVFLECVQDMDHENMFWYRQDPGLGLRLIYFSYDVKMKEKGDIPEGYSVSREKKERFSLILESASTNQTSMYLCASSLWYRENTEAFFGQGTRLTVV.

The sample holds one count of this clone. This chain joins TRBV19 and TRBJ2-2; 9 nucleotides agree with TRBD2. The V and J ends lost 5 bases and 2 bases, in that order; junction bases with no gene match: 6. CDR1 and CDR2 from the germline V gene are LNHDA and SQIVND (reference sequence). This CDR3 comprises 16 residues. The CDR3 loop is CASSQRLAANTGELFF. In DNA form, the CDR3 reads TGTGCCAGTAGTCAGCGACTAGCGGCTAACACCGGGGAGCTGTTTTTT.

Of note for this clone: The sample carries other DNA sequences with the same CDR3. V gene TRBV30 combines with J gene TRBJ2-3; TRBD2 matches 8 bases. The germline V gene encodes CDR1 GTSNPN and CDR2 SVGIG (reference sequence). Unmatched junction bases numbered 2, after V lost 0 bases and J lost 3 bases. CDR3 length: 14 amino acids. This CDR3 is CAWSVRGGTDTQYF. Here the CDR3 DNA reads TGTGCCTGGAGTGTACGGGGGGGGACAGATACGCAGTATTTT.

The V call is TRBV7-9, the J call TRBJ2-5; D might be TRBD1 (6 bases). The V gene's germline CDR1 is SEHNR and CDR2 FQNEAQ (reference sequence). The ends were cut back, 5 bases at V and 4 bases at J, with 17 bases in the middle. CDR3 length: 15 residues. The CDR3 loop reads CASSPSRGGRETQYF. The CDR3 region has the DNA TGTGCCAGCAGCCCCAGTAGAGGGGGAAGAGAGACCCAGTACTTC.

The chain has TRBV9 and TRBJ2-2; 8 bases are a match to TRBD1. This CDR3 is built from 14 residues. Looked up from germline, CDR1 is SGDLS and CDR2 is YYNGEE. V lost 1 base to trimming and J lost 7 bases; unmatched junction nucleotides: 3. The CDR3 reads CASSVQGANGELFF. DNA for the CDR3: TGTGCCAGCAGCGTACAGGGGGCGAACGGGGAGCTGTTTTTT.

The chain joins TRBV7-9 to TRBJ2-7, with 9 positions matching TRBD1. The junction had 10 bases not matched to a gene; V was cut back by 6 bases and J by 7 bases. This CDR3 is 14 amino acids long. Germline CDR1 and CDR2: SEHNR and FQNEAQ (reference sequence). The CDR3 region is CASSWDRELREQYF. The CDR3 nucleotides are TGTGCCAGCAGTTGGGACAGGGAGCTTAGGGAGCAGTACTTC.

The chain couples TRBV30 to TRBJ1-1, with D possibly TRBD1 on 6 matching bases. The CDR3 is made up of 13 amino acids. Per the germline V gene, CDR1 is GTSNPN and CDR2 is SVGIG (reference sequence). The germline V and J ends were trimmed by 3 bases and 3 bases, with 11 bases remaining between them. In nucleotides, the CDR3 is TGTGCCTGGAGCGGACAGCTATACACTGAAGCTTTCTTT. Its protein product is CAWSGQLYTEAFF.

V usage is TRBV5-5 and J usage is TRBJ2-2, with 15 bases fitting TRBD2. This CDR3 comprises 16 residues. V shed 4 bases and J 7 bases; nucleotides not matched to a gene: 5. Germline CDR1 SGHKS, CDR2 YYEKEE (reference sequence). This chain's CDR3 is CASSPGLAGGGGELFF. The CDR3 DNA sequence: TGTGCCAGCAGCCCGGGACTAGCGGGAGGAGGCGGGGAGCTGTTTTTT.

The rearrangement joins TRBV5-6 to TRBJ1-6; tentative D call: TRBD1 (6 bases). CDR1 SGHDT and CDR2 YYEEEE come from the germline V gene. This CDR3 spans 13 amino acids. The V end lost 1 base, the J end lost 8 bases, and 7 bases lay between the germline ends. DNA of the CDR3: TGTGCCAGCAGCTTGTACAGGGATTCACCCCTCCACTTT. Protein product: CASSLYRDSPLHF.

This chain uses TRBV7-9 with TRBJ2-1; 11 bases agree with TRBD2. Unmatched junction bases numbered 8, after V lost 5 bases and J lost 8 bases. Germline-derived CDR1 and CDR2 are SEHNR and FQNEAQ (reference sequence). The CDR3 is 15 amino acids. The DNA of the CDR3 is TGTGCCAGCAGCCATACTAGCGGGAGTTCCGATGAGCAGTTCTTC. Translation gives CASSHTSGSSDEQFF.

In this sample, this clone turned up a few times. The V gene is TRBV29-1, the J gene TRBJ2-3, with unresolved D. The CDR3 contains 15 residues. Trimming took off 2 bases at V and 6 bases at J, with 18 bases between the two ends. Germline V gives CDR1 SQVTM, CDR2 ANQGSEA. The CDR3 loop is CSVENPDTKDDTQYF. The CDR3 DNA sequence: TGCAGCGTTGAAAACCCCGACACAAAGGATGATACGCAGTATTTT.